The rows below give T cell receptor beta chains drawn from one sample of a study of blood T cell repertoires in COVID-19. Repertoires were generated with immunoSEQ multiplex PCR, while TCRdb's copy carries only in-frame clones and drops some. The table lists 300,000 to 350,000 clones, approximately 90% of them singletons, with 3% to 4.5% in the top ten. The sequencing sample was made of peripheral blood. These receptor sequences come from an older woman with COVID-19, enrolled during active disease. Both conserved end residues are part of each CDR3. A D gene is named only where the DNA matches it firmly. Clone size is shown for a subset of rows, as once, few, many or a class of expanded clone.

TRBV24-1,TRBD1,TRBJ1-1,NA,TGTGCCACCGGGGGGACAGGGGCTCCCGAGGCTTTCTTT,CATGGTGAPEAFF
TRBV20-1,NA,TRBJ1-1,NA,TGCAGTGCTAGGTTTTTTAATGAAGCTTTCTTT,CSARFFNEAFF
TRBV4-2,NA,TRBJ2-7,NA,TGTGCCAGCAGCCAAGATTGGAGGACAGTCGGACTCGAGCAGTACTTC,CASSQDWRTVGLEQYF
TRBV19,TRBD2,TRBJ2-1,NA,TGTGCCAGTAGCAATCTAGCGGGGTCCTACAATGAGCAGTTCTTC,CASSNLAGSYNEQFF
TRBV11-2,TRBD1,TRBJ2-7,once,TGTGCCAGCAGCTTAGGTTGGACAGGGGGTTACGAGCAGTACTTC,CASSLGWTGGYEQYF
TRBV11-2,TRBD1,TRBJ2-7,once,TGTGCCAGCAGCCCCAGGGGGCCCGGGCCCTACGAGCAGTACTTC,CASSPRGPGPYEQYF
TRBV6-6,NA,TRBJ2-2,NA,TGTGCCAGCACCTCTAGGGACACAAAGAACACCGGGGAGCTGTTTTTT,CASTSRDTKNTGELFF
TRBV3-1/TRBV3-2,NA,TRBJ1-1,NA,TGTGCCAGCAGCCGAAACAGGGAATGGACTGAAGCTTTCTTT,CASSRNREWTEAFF
TRBV18,TRBD1,TRBJ2-7,NA,TGTGCCAGCTCACCAAGTCCCGGACAGGGGAATTACGAGCAGTACTTC,CASSPSPGQGNYEQYF
TRBV7-9,TRBD1,TRBJ2-3,NA,TGTGCCAGCAGCTTAGACAGGGGGCGGTTCATAGATACGCAGTATTTT,CASSLDRGRFIDTQYF
TRBV2,NA,TRBJ1-5,NA,TGTGCCAGCAGTGACGGTAGTCTTGGCAATCAGCCCCAGCATTTT,CASSDGSLGNQPQHF
TRBV6-1,TRBD1,TRBJ2-3,NA,TGTGCCAGCAGTGATCTACAGGGGGAAAATACGCAGTATTTT,CASSDLQGENTQYF
TRBV14,TRBD1,TRBJ1-1,NA,TGTGCCAGCAGCCACTCCGGGACAGGGGGCACTGAAGCTTTCTTT,CASSHSGTGGTEAFF
TRBV7-9,TRBD1,TRBJ1-4,NA,TGTGCCAGCAGCTTAGAGGGACAGTCGAATGAAAAACTGTTTTTT,CASSLEGQSNEKLFF
TRBV12-2,NA,TRBJ1-5,few,TGTGCAAGTCGCTTAAAAACGGGTGGTTGCAATCAGCCCCAGCATTTT,CASRLKTGGCNQPQHF
TRBV5-1,NA,TRBJ1-2,NA,TGCGCCCGACAGGTCCTCCTCCCTTATGGCTACACCTTC,CARQVLLPYGYTF
TRBV19,TRBD1,TRBJ1-2,NA,TGTGCCAGTAGTATAGGAGGGACAGGGAAGCTCTATGGCTACACCTTC,CASSIGGTGKLYGYTF
TRBV4-1,TRBD2,TRBJ2-1,NA,TGCGCCAGCAGCCAAGCCCTAAGCCCGACTAGCGGGTTTTACAATGAGCAGTTCTTC,CASSQALSPTSGFYNEQFF
TRBV5-4,NA,TRBJ2-2,NA,TGTGCCAGCAGCTTGGAGGGACAAATGAACACCGGGGAGCTGTTTTTT,CASSLEGQMNTGELFF
TRBV19,TRBD1,TRBJ1-5,NA,TGTGCCAGTAGGAGGGGGGACAGAAACAATCAGCCCCAGCATTTT,CASRRGDRNNQPQHF
TRBV6-5,NA,TRBJ1-5,NA,TGTGCCAGCAGTTACTCGAGGGAACAGCCCCAGCATTTT,CASSYSREQPQHF
TRBV7-2,TRBD2,TRBJ2-5,NA,TGTGCCAGCAGCTCGACTAGCGGTCCACAAGAGACCCAGTACTTC,CASSSTSGPQETQYF
TRBV30,NA,TRBJ2-3,NA,TGTGCCTGGAGGGCAGACAGGGATACGCAGTATTTT,CAWRADRDTQYF
TRBV5-8,NA,TRBJ1-2,NA,TGTGCCAGCAGCTTGCGACAGGTCTATGGCTACACCTTC,CASSLRQVYGYTF
TRBV19,NA,TRBJ2-5,NA,TGTGCCAGAAGGGCCCGAGTGGAGGAAGAGACCCAGTACTTC,CARRARVEEETQYF
TRBV12-3/TRBV12-4,TRBD1,TRBJ1-2,NA,TGTGCCAGCAGTTTATACAGGGGCTATGGCTACACCTTC,CASSLYRGYGYTF
TRBV2,TRBD1,TRBJ1-2,NA,TGTGCCAGCAGTAGACAGGGCGCGGGCTACACCTTC,CASSRQGAGYTF
TRBV19,NA,TRBJ1-4,NA,TGTGCCAGTAGTGGGGCCCTTAATGAAAAACTGTTTTTT,CASSGALNEKLFF
TRBV5-1,NA,TRBJ1-3,once,TGCGCCAGCAGCGCAGGGGCGGGGGGCCAAGGAAACACCATATATTTT,CASSAGAGGQGNTIYF
TRBV28,TRBD2,TRBJ2-7,few,TGTGCCAGCAGCACGCCAGCGGGGCACTCCTACGAGCAGTACTTC,CASSTPAGHSYEQYF
TRBV5-1,NA,TRBJ1-2,NA,TGCGCCAGCAGCTTGGAGCCAGCGCGCATGAACTATGGCTACACCTTC,CASSLEPARMNYGYTF
TRBV2,TRBD1,TRBJ1-1,few,TGTGCCAGCAGATGGGACAGGGATTCGAACACTGAAGCTTTCTTT,CASRWDRDSNTEAFF
TRBV2,TRBD1,TRBJ2-2,NA,TGTGCCAGCATGGCAGGGGGCTGGGGCACCGGGGAGCTGTTTTTT,CASMAGGWGTGELFF
TRBV6-2/TRBV6-3,TRBD2,TRBJ2-2,NA,TGTGCCAGCAGCTCCGGACTAGCGGGGGTTACCGGGGAGCTGTTTTTT,CASSSGLAGVTGELFF
TRBV5-1,NA,TRBJ2-6,NA,TGCGCCAGCAGCTTGCTAGGGGGGGCCGGGGCCAACGTCCTGACTTTC,CASSLLGGAGANVLTF
TRBV7-8,NA,TRBJ2-7,NA,TGTGCCAGCAGCTTAGTAGGGGGTAGTATCTACGAGCAGTACTTC,CASSLVGGSIYEQYF
TRBV14,NA,TRBJ2-1,once,TGTGCCAGCAGCCCACTAAGTCTGGTGGGTGAGCAGTTCTTC,CASSPLSLVGEQFF
TRBV9,NA,TRBJ1-2,NA,TGTGCCAGCACCAGCCCGCGGGACGACTATGGCTACACCTTC,CASTSPRDDYGYTF
TRBV30,NA,TRBJ1-1,NA,TGTGCCCAGATGGGGGGCACTGAAGCTTTCTTT,CAQMGGTEAFF
TRBV9,TRBD1,TRBJ1-2,once,TGTGCCAGCAGCGTAGGGTGGGTGACAGGGCATGCCTATGGCTACACCTTC,CASSVGWVTGHAYGYTF
TRBV7-2,TRBD1,TRBJ1-2,NA,TGTGCCAGCAGCTTGACCGGGACAGGAGACTATGGCTACACCTTC,CASSLTGTGDYGYTF
TRBV28,NA,TRBJ2-4,NA,TGTGCCAGCAGTTTTAGACAGCTGCTAGCCAAAAACATTCAGTACTTC,CASSFRQLLAKNIQYF
TRBV6-5,NA,TRBJ1-6,NA,TGTGCCAGCAGTCGAAACAGGGAAGCAAATTCACCCCTCCACTTT,CASSRNREANSPLHF
TRBV2,TRBD1,TRBJ1-3,NA,TGTGCCAGCAGTTACTGGAGGGGGCGGGAAAACACCATATATTTT,CASSYWRGRENTIYF
TRBV5-6,TRBD2,TRBJ2-5,NA,TGTGCCAGCAGCTCGGTGGTAGCGGGTGGAGAGACCCAGTACTTC,CASSSVVAGGETQYF
TRBV18,NA,TRBJ2-7,NA,TGTGCCAGCTCACCCGGCTCCTACGAGCAGTACTTC,CASSPGSYEQYF
TRBV2,TRBD1,TRBJ2-7,NA,TGTGCCAGCAGACCCCAGGGGGCAACCTACGAGCAGTACTTC,CASRPQGATYEQYF
TRBV6-5,NA,TRBJ1-3,NA,TGTGCCAGCAGTTCAGGGTTCACTGGAAACACCATATATTTT,CASSSGFTGNTIYF
TRBV2,TRBD1,TRBJ1-6,NA,TGTGCCAGCAGTCGACCTGCAGGGGGAGGCTCACCCCTCCACTTT,CASSRPAGGGSPLHF
TRBV6-5,TRBD1,TRBJ1-1,NA,TGTGCCAGCAGTTTACAGGGGGCCTTGAACACTGAAGCTTTCTTT,CASSLQGALNTEAFF
TRBV6-5,NA,TRBJ2-5,NA,TGTGCCAGCAGGAAAGGGGGGGGGTTGCAAGAGACCCAGTACTTC,CASRKGGGLQETQYF
TRBV6-6,TRBD2,TRBJ2-1,NA,TGTGCCAGCAGTCCTCGGGGTAGCGGGGGGTTCTCCGCCTACAATGAGCAGTTCTTC,CASSPRGSGGFSAYNEQFF